The text below deals with one T cell receptor beta chain. Per the original methods: Estimation of nucleated cell counts relied on the amplification of reference gene primers. Profiled with immunoSEQ multiplex PCR; TCRdb holds only in-frame clones, not every one. That table furnishes V, J and clone size, whereas the DNA furnished D and trimming. The sample has a few hundred thousand clones, 88% seen once. The source of the sample is a study of blood T cell repertoires in COVID-19. Study summary: Collection of acute and convalescent COVID-19 samples took place in the United States, Italy and Spain. Sample material is recorded as cDNA or gDNA derived from T cells, B-cell-depleted T cells, or PBMCs.

Germline V gene data show CDR1 as KGHDR and CDR2 as SFDVKD. The ends were cut back, 6 bases at V and 4 bases at J, with 8 bases in the middle. The CDR3 is made up of 12 amino acids. The gene calls are TRBV24-1 and TRBJ2-5, with no clear D. This receptor was obtained from a man between 65 and 80 years old with acute or convalescent COVID-19. Sample: peripheral blood. The CDR3 loop reads CATSSDLETQYF. CDR3 DNA sequence: TGTGCCACCAGTTCAGATTTAGAGACCCAGTACTTC.